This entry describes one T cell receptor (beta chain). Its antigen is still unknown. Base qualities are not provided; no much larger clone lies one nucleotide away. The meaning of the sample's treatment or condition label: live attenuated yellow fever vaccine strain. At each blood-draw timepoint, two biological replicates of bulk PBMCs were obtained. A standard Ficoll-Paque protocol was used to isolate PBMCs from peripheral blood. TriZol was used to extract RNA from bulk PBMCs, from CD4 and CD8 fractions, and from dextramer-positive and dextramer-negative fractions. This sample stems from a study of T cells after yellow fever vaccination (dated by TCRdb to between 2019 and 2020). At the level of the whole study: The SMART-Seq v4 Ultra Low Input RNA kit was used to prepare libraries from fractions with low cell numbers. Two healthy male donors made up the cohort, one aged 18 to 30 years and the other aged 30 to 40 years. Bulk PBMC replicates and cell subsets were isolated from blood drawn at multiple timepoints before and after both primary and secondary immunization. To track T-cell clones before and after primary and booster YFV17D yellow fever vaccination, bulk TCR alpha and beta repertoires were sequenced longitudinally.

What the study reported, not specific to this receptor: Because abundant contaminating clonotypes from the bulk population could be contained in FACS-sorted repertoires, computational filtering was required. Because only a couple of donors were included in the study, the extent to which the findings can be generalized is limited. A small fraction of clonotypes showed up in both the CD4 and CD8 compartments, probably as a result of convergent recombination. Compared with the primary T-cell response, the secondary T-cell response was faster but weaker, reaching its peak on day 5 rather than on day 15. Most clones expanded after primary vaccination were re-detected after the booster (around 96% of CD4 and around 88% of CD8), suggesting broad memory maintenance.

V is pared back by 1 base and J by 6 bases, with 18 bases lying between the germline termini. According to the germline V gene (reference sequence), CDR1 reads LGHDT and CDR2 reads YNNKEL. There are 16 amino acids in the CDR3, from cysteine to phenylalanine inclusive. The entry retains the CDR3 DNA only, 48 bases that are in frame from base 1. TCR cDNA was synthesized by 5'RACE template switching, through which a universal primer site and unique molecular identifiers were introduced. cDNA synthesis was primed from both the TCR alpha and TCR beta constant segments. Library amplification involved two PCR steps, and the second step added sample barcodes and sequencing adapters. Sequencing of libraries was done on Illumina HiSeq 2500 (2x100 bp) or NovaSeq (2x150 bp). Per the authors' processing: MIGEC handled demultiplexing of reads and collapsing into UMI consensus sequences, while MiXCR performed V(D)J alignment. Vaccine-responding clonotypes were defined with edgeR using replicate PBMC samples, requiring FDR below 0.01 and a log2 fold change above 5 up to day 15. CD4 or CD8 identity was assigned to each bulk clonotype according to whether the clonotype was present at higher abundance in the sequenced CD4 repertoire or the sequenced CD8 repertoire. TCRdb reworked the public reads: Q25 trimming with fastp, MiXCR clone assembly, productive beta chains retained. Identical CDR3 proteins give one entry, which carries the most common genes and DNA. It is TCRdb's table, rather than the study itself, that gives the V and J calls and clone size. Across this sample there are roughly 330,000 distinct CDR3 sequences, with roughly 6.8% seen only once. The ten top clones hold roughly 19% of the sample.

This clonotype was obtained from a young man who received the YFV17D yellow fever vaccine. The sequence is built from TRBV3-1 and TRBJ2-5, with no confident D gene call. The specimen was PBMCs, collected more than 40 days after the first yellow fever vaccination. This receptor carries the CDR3 CASSQVSLASSKTQYF. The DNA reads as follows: TGTGCCAGCAGCCAAGTTTCACTGGCGAGCAGTAAGACCCAGTACTTC.